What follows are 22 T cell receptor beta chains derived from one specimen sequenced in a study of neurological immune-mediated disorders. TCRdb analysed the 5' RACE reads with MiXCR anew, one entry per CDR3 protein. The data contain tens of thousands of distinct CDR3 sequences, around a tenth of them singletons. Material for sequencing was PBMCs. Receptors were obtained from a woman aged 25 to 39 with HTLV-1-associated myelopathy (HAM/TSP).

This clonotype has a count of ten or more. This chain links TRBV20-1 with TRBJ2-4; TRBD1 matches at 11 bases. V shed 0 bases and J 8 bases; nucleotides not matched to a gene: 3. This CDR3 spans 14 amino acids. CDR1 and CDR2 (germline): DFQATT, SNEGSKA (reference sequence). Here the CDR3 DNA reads TGCAGTGCTAGAGAACCGGGACAGGGGGACATTCAGTACTTC. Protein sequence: CSAREPGQGDIQYF.

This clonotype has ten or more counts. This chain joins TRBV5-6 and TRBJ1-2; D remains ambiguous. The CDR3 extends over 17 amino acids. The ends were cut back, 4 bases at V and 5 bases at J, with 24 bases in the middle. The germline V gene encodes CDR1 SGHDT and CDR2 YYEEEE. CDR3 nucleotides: TGTGCCAGCAGCCCCCGGTTCGGCAGCCCCGACCGATATGGCTACACCTTC. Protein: CASSPRFGSPDRYGYTF.

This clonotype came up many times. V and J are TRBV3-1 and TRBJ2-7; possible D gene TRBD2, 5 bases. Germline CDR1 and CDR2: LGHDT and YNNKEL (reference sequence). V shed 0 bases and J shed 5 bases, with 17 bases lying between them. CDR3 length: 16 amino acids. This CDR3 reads CASSQEGSGSWHEQYF. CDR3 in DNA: TGTGCCAGCAGCCAAGAGGGGTCGGGGAGTTGGCACGAGCAGTACTTC.

CDR3 sequence reads: CASSQDLTTGSGNTIYF. For the CDR3, the DNA is TGTGCCAGCAGCCAAGATCTAACGACAGGCTCTGGAAACACCATATATTTT. The chain joins TRBV4-2 to TRBJ1-3, with a possible D match to TRBD1 (6 bases). The V end was cut by 0 bases, the J end by 0 bases, with 12 bases between. The CDR3 loop spans 17 amino acids. CDR1 and CDR2 from the germline V gene are LGHNA and YNFKEQ.

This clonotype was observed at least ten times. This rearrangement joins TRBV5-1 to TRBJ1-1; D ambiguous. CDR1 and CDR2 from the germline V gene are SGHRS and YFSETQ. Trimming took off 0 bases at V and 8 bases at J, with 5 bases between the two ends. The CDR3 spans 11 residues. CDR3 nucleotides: TGCGCCAGCAGCTTGGGACCCGAAGCTTTCTTT. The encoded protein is CASSLGPEAFF. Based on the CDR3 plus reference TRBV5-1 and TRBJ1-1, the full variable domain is KAGVTQTPRYLIKTRGQQVTLSCSPISGHRSVSWYQQTPGQGLQFLFEYFSETQRNKGNFPGRFSGRQFSNSRSEMNVSTLELGDSALYLCASSLGPEAFFGQGTRLTVV.

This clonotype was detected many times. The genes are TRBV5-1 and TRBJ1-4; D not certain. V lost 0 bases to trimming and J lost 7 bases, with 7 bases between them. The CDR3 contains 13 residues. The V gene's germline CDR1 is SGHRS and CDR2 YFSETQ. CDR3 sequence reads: CASSLAGVEKLFF. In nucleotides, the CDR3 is TGCGCCAGCAGCTTGGCCGGGGTTGAAAAACTGTTTTTT.

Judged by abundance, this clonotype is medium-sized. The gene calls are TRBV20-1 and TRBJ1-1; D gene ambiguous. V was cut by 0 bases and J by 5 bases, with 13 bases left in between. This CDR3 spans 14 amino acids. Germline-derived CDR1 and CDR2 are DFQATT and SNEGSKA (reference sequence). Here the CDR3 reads CSARDGSLGTEAFF. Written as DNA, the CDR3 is TGCAGTGCTAGAGACGGATCGCTGGGGACTGAAGCTTTCTTT.

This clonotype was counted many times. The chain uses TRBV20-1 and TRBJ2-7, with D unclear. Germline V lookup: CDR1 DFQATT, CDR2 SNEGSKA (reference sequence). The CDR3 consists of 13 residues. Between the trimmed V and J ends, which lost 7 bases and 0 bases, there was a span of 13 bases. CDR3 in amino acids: CSVSQASSYEQYF. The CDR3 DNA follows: TGCAGTGTTAGCCAGGCAAGCTCCTACGAGCAGTACTTC.

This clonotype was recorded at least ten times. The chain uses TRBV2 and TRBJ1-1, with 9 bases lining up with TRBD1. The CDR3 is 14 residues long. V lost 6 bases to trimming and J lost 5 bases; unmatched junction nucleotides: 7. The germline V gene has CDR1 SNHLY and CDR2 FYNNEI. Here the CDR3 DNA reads TGTGCCAGCAGGCGACAGGGGGAGGTTACTGAAGCTTTCTTT. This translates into CASRRQGEVTEAFF. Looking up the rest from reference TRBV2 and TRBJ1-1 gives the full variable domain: EPEVTQTPSHQVTQMGQEVILRCVPISNHLYFYWYRQILGQKVEFLVSFYNNEISEKSEIFDDQFSVERPDGSNFTLKIRSTKLEDSAMYFCASRRQGEVTEAFFGQGTRLTVV.

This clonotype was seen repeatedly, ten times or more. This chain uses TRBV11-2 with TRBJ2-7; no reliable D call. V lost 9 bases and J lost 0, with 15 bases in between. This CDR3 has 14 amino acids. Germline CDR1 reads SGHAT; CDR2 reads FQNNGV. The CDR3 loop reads CASSLTSSSYEQYF. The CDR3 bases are TGTGCCAGTTCCCTGACCTCGAGCTCCTACGAGCAGTACTTC.

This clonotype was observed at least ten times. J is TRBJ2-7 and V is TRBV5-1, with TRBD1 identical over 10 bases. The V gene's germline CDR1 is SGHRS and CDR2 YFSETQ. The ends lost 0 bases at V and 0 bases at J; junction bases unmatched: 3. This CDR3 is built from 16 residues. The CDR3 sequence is CASSLDRDRGSYEQYF. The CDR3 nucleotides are TGCGCCAGCAGCTTGGACCGGGACAGGGGCTCCTACGAGCAGTACTTC.

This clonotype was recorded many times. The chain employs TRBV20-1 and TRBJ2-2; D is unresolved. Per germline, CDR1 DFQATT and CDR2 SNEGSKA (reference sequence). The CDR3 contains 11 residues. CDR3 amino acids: CSARYTGELFF. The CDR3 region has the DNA TGCAGCGCACGCTACACCGGGGAGCTGTTTTTT.

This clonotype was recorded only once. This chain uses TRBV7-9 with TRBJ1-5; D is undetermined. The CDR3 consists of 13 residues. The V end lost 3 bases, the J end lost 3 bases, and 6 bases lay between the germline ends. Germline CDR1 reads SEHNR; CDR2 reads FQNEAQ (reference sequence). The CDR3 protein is CASSFSINQPQHF. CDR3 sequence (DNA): TGTGCCAGCAGCTTCAGTATCAATCAGCCCCAGCATTTT.

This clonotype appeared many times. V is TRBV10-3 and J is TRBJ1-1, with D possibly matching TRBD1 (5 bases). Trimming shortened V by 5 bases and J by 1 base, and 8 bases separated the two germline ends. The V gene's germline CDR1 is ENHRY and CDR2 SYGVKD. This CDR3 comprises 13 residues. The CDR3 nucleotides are TGTGCCATCAGTAAACAGGAGAACACTGAAGCTTTCTTT. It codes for CAISKQENTEAFF.

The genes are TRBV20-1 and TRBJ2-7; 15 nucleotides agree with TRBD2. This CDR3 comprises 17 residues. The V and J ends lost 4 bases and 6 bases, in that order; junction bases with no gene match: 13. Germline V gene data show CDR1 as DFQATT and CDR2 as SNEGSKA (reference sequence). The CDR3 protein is CSANGLAGGQGSSEQYF. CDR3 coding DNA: TGCAGTGCTAACGGACTAGCGGGGGGGCAGGGATCGTCCGAGCAGTACTTC.

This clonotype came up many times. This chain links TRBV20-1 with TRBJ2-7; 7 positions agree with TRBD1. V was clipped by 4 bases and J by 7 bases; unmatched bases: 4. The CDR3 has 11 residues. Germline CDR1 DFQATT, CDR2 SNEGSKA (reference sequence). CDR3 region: CSATGGREQYF. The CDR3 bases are TGCAGTGCTACAGGGGGAAGGGAGCAGTACTTC.

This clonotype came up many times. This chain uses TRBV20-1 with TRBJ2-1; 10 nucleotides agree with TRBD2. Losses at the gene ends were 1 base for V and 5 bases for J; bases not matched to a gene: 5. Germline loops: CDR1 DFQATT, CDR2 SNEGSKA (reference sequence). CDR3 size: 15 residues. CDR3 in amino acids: CSARGRTSGNNEQFF. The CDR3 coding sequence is TGCAGTGCTAGAGGTCGGACTAGCGGAAACAATGAGCAGTTCTTC.

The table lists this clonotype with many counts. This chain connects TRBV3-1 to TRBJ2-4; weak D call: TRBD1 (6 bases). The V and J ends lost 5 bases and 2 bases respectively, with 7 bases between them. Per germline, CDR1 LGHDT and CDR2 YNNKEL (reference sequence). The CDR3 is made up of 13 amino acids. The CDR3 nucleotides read TGTGCCAGCAGCACAGGGTCCAAAAACATTCAGTACTTC. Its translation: CASSTGSKNIQYF.

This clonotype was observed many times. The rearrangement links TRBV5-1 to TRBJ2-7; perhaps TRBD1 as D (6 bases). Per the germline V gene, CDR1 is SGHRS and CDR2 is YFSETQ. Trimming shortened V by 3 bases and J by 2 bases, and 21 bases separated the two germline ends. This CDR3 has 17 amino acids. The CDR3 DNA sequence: TGCGCCAGCAGCTCGCCGGGACACACTCAGTCAGCCTACGAGCAGTACTTC. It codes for CASSSPGHTQSAYEQYF. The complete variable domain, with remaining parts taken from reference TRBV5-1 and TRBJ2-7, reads KAGVTQTPRYLIKTRGQQVTLSCSPISGHRSVSWYQQTPGQGLQFLFEYFSETQRNKGNFPGRFSGRQFSNSRSEMNVSTLELGDSALYLCASSSPGHTQSAYEQYFGPGTRLTVT.

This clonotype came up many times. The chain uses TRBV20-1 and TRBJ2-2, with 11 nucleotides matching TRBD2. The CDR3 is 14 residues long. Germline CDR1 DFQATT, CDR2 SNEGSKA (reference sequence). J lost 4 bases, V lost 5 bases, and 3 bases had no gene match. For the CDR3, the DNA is TGCAGTGCTGTTAGCGGGGGGGCCACCGGGGAGCTGTTTTTT. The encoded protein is CSAVSGGATGELFF.

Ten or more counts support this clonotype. The CDR3 protein is CASSGTGITEAFF. The CDR3 bases are TGCGCCAGCAGCGGTACAGGGATCACTGAAGCTTTCTTT. The rearrangement joins TRBV5-1 to TRBJ1-1, with D possibly being TRBD1 (6 bases). CDR3 size: 13 residues. Per germline, CDR1 SGHRS and CDR2 YFSETQ. The V end lost 4 bases, the J end lost 4 bases, and 11 bases lay between the germline ends.

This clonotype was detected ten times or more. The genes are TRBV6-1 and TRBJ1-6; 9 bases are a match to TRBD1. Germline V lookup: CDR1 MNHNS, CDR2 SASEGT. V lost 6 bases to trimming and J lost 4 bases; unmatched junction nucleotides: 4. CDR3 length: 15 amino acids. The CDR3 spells CASRPDRGYNSPLHF. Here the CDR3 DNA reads TGTGCCAGCAGACCCGACAGGGGGTATAATTCACCCCTCCACTTT.